This T cell receptor (beta chain) was profiled in a study of T cell changes during pregnancy in multiple sclerosis. Using immunoSEQ multiplex PCR, the repertoire was profiled, and TCRdb retains in-frame clones only, with some absent. In the table there are some 100,000 clones, 92% of which are singletons. The CDR3 is 15 amino acids. Germline V lookup: CDR1 MNHNS, CDR2 SASEGT. V was trimmed by 3 bases and J by 5 bases, leaving 16 bases between them. The source is a female donor with multiple sclerosis, enrolled in a pregnancy study. This chain uses TRBV6-1 with TRBJ1-2; no definite D call. Source: peripheral blood, taken after pregnancy. The CDR3 region has the DNA TGTGCCAGCAGTGACAAAAGCGCGGCCACTTATGGCTACACCTTC. It translates to CASSDKSAATYGYTF.